The following is a TCR beta chain sequence with its context. What this receptor recognizes is not known. Base-call qualities are not available, and no considerably larger clone is one nucleotide away. The CDR3, cysteine through phenylalanine, is 13 amino acids long. Only CDR3 DNA remains: 39 bases, in frame from the first base. As encoded in the germline V gene, CDR1 is MDHEN while CDR2 is SYDVKM. Trimmed from V: 6 bases; trimmed from J: 4 bases; junction bases lacking a gene match: 4. This specimen belongs to a study of blood T cell repertoires in COVID-19 (dated by TCRdb to the early 2020s). Broadly, across the study: Collaborator samples came from the United States, Italy and Spain and covered acute and convalescent phases of COVID-19. HLA class I and class II types, where available, came from metadata supplied by the sample provider rather than from assay-based typing. The repertoires were released in a freely available public database meant as a resource for research on the immune response to SARS-CoV-2. The material from the prospective study consisted of cDNA or gDNA derived from T cells, B-cell-depleted T cells, or PBMCs. Subjects who had been exposed to COVID-19, were actively infected with it, or had recovered from it provided the deeply sampled blood TCRbeta repertoires that made up the dataset. Sample metadata almost always included a de-identified subject ID, COVID-19 status, age in years and sex. Samples were obtained from the ongoing ImmuneRACE study (first 160 participants) and from about 1,300 subjects provided by 6 global collaborators.

In the prospective study, participants were about 18 to 95 years old, resided in 25 or so geographic areas of the United States, and were enrolled through a virtual design. In the prospective study, participants were assigned to cohorts based on the clinical history participants reported in a screening survey and a study questionnaire. Recovered participants in ImmuneRACE Cohort 3 were defined by two consecutive negative NP/OP PCR tests, clearance by a healthcare professional, or resolution of symptoms. Mobile phlebotomists in the prospective study collected whole blood, serum and a nasopharyngeal or oropharyngeal swab from every participant. Participants in the prospective study had the option to provide additional blood draws and questionnaires over a roughly two-month period. Before DNA extraction, prospective study blood samples were shipped either frozen or at room temperature. TCRbeta CDR3 regions were amplified from genomic DNA using the immunoSEQ Assay, a bias-controlled multiplex PCR. The original methods were these. Nucleated cell counts per sample were estimated from amplification of reference gene primers within the assay. To quantify the absolute abundance of each unique TCRbeta CDR3 rearrangement, sequence reads were collapsed and filtered. Productive Simpson clonality was computed per sample as the square root of Simpson's diversity index over productive rearrangements. TCRdb took this table from immuneACCESS and kept in-frame rearrangements with V and J called. Such tables lack part of the clones; where checked against another copy, unresolved V genes explain under half of the gap, and the rest is unexplained. Clone size and the V and J calls come from that table; the DNA yielded D and trimming. The sample table holds a few hundred thousand clones, of which roughly 86% were seen once. 0.75% to 1% of the sample goes to the ten largest clones.

The research as a whole found: The amount of clinical and demographic metadata varied by source and participant and was provided uncurated.

This clonotype was obtained from a woman aged 25 to 39 who had recovered from COVID-19. The rearrangement combines TRBV28 with TRBJ1-2, and 8 bases in between align with TRBD1. Sequenced sample: PBMCs or T cells enriched from blood (not recorded which). In nucleotides, the sequence is TGTGCCAGCAGGTGGACAGGGAGCTATGGCTACACCTTC. Its protein is CASRWTGSYGYTF.